A single sample is the source of the 28 T cell receptor beta chains below, sequenced in a study of T cell responses to AZD1222 COVID-19 vaccine. Profiling relied on immunoSEQ multiplex PCR, and the TCRdb table lists in-frame clones only, not all of them. Seen here are about 110,000 clones, roughly 85% observed once, and the top ten hold under 3.5%. The source was peripheral blood, collected on day 0 of AZD1222 vaccination. The receptors stem from an adult in good health.

The chain carries TRBV19 and TRBJ1-4; no clear D. The CDR3 contains 13 residues. V was cut by 6 bases and J by 4 bases, with 9 bases left in between. The germline V gene has CDR1 LNHDA and CDR2 SQIVND (reference sequence). In nucleotides, the CDR3 is TGTGCCAGTAGGTCAGGACTTAATGAAAAACTGTTTTTT. Its protein is CASRSGLNEKLFF.

In this sample, this clone turned up once. The J gene is TRBJ1-1, the V gene TRBV11-1, with a weak D call TRBD1 (5 bases). CDR3 size: 13 residues. Germline loops: CDR1 SGHAT, CDR2 FQDESV (reference sequence). V lost 8 bases and J 3 bases, leaving 13 bases between the germline ends. The CDR3 DNA is TGTGCCAGCTCCAAGGGGTTCTACACTGAAGCTTTCTTT. It specifies CASSKGFYTEAFF.

CDR3 DNA: TGTGCCAGCTCACCAGACACCTCTGGCTACACCTTC. Translated: CASSPDTSGYTF. V is TRBV18 and J is TRBJ1-2; D unclear. Deletions cut 2 bases from V and 7 bases from J, with 8 bases between. The CDR3 consists of 12 residues. The germline gives CDR1 KGHSH, CDR2 LQKENI.

The chain uses TRBV2 and TRBJ1-5; D is ambiguous. The V and J ends lost 5 bases and 6 bases respectively, with 17 bases between them. Looked up from germline, CDR1 is SNHLY and CDR2 is FYNNEI. The CDR3 has 15 residues. CDR3 region: CASSYSGLESQPQHF. Here the CDR3 DNA reads TGTGCCAGCAGTTACTCCGGGCTCGAAAGTCAGCCCCAGCATTTT.

This chain joins TRBV15 and TRBJ1-2, with D hard to call. The CDR3 is 15 residues long. V lost 0 bases and J 6 bases, leaving 14 bases between the germline ends. Germline lookup yields CDR1 LNHNV and CDR2 YYDKDF (reference sequence). CDR3 loop: CATSREGPIGDGYTF. The CDR3 nucleotides are TGTGCCACCAGCAGAGAAGGGCCAATCGGAGATGGCTACACCTTC.

This sequence joins TRBV6-1 and TRBJ1-5; D ambiguous. The CDR3 extends over 12 amino acids. Trimming shortened V by 6 bases and J by 1 base, and 4 bases separated the two germline ends. Germline loops: CDR1 MNHNS, CDR2 SASEGT. CDR3 nucleotides: TGTGCCAGCAGCGAAAGCAATCAGCCCCAGCATTTT. Its protein is CASSESNQPQHF.

This chain uses TRBV29-1 with TRBJ1-5, with D unresolved. The CDR3 length is 13 residues. Trimming cost V 5 bases and J 1 base, with 9 bases left between them. Germline lookup yields CDR1 SQVTM and CDR2 ANQGSEA. The CDR3 is CSVRPESNQPQHF. In nucleotides, the CDR3 is TGCAGCGTTAGACCAGAAAGCAATCAGCCCCAGCATTTT.

The CDR3: CASRDAGGPYEQYF. The CDR3 DNA reads TGTGCCAGCAGGGATGCAGGGGGTCCCTACGAGCAGTACTTC. The chain couples TRBV25-1 to TRBJ2-7; 7 bases fit TRBD1. The CDR3 totals 14 residues. Germline lookup yields CDR1 MGHDK and CDR2 SYGVNS. V shed 6 bases and J 2 bases; nucleotides not matched to a gene: 7.

The genes are TRBV28 and TRBJ1-4; 8 bases are a match to TRBD1. CDR3 length: 15 residues. CDR1 is MDHEN and CDR2 is SYDVKM in the germline V gene. V shed 6 bases and J 7 bases; nucleotides not matched to a gene: 10. The CDR3 DNA reads TGTGCCAGCAGCCTAGACAGGGGCGAAAGTGAAAAACTGTTTTTT. This sequence encodes CASSLDRGESEKLFF.

V is TRBV7-2 and J is TRBJ2-7; 7 nucleotides agree with TRBD1. Germline V gene data show CDR1 as SGHTA and CDR2 as FQGNSA. V lost 4 bases and J lost 2; bases outside the gene matches: 8. The CDR3 covers 15 residues. The CDR3 reads CASSSIMGTAYEQYF. The CDR3 coding sequence is TGTGCCAGCAGCTCCATCATGGGGACAGCCTACGAGCAGTACTTC.

The chain uses TRBV6-5 and TRBJ1-5; D possibly corresponds to TRBD1 (5 bases). V lost 8 bases to trimming and J lost 4 bases, with 12 bases between them. From germline, CDR1 is MNHEY and CDR2 SVGAGI. This CDR3 is built from 13 residues. This CDR3 reads CASLQGRNQPQHF. CDR3 nucleotide sequence: TGTGCCAGCCTGCAGGGCAGAAATCAGCCCCAGCATTTT.

The rearrangement joins TRBV9 to TRBJ2-7, with 8 nucleotides matching TRBD1. CDR3 length equals 14 residues. J lost 5 bases, V lost 4 bases, and 8 bases had no gene match. CDR1 is SGDLS, CDR2 YYNGEE, per germline. The CDR3: CASSLGQGFNEQYF. Written as DNA, the CDR3 is TGTGCCAGCAGCCTAGGACAGGGATTCAACGAGCAGTACTTC.

Here the CDR3 DNA reads TGTGCCAGCAGCGAGGGTGATGTTACACCCCTCCACTTT. Translating it yields CASSEGDVTPLHF. The chain employs TRBV9 and TRBJ1-6; D unclear. The CDR3 contains 13 residues. V lost 3 bases and J 11 bases, leaving 12 bases between the germline ends. Germline CDR1 is SGDLS and CDR2 is YYNGEE.

CDR3 in amino acids: CASSKQKDTGELFF. The CDR3 bases are TGTGCCAGTAGTAAACAGAAGGACACCGGGGAGCTGTTTTTT. The J gene is TRBJ2-2, the V gene TRBV19; no clear D. The CDR3 has 14 amino acids. CDR1 LNHDA and CDR2 SQIVND come from the germline V gene (reference sequence). Trimming removed 4 bases from V and 3 bases from J, with 9 bases in between.

Points on this clone: The germline gene is not matched at one end of the junction; a read error may be the cause. The CDR3 protein is CASSLAGRANTGELFF. The CDR3 nucleotides read TGTGCTAGCAGCTTAGCGGGCCGTGCGAACACCGGGGAGCTGTTTTTT. The chain recombines TRBV7-7 with TRBJ2-2; TRBD2 agrees at 7 bases. Germline loops: CDR1 SSHAT, CDR2 FNYEAQ (reference sequence). CDR3 size: 16 residues.

V and J are TRBV5-4 and TRBJ2-2, with 8 positions matching TRBD2. Losses at the gene ends were 4 bases for V and 5 bases for J; bases not matched to a gene: 7. The CDR3 runs 15 residues. In germline, CDR1 is SGHNT, CDR2 YYREEE (reference sequence). CDR3 in DNA: TGTGCCAGCAGCCTTCCGGGACTAGGTACCGGGGAGCTGTTTTTT. It translates to CASSLPGLGTGELFF.

The chain carries TRBV9 and TRBJ2-7; D perhaps matches TRBD2 (6 bases). Per the germline V gene, CDR1 is SGDLS and CDR2 is YYNGEE. This CDR3 is 17 amino acids long. Between the trimmed V and J ends, which lost 0 bases and 3 bases, there was a span of 19 bases. The CDR3 reads CASSVATVGVGSYEQYF. The CDR3 coding sequence is TGTGCCAGCAGCGTAGCTACGGTCGGGGTCGGGAGCTACGAGCAGTACTTC.

The rearrangement links TRBV15 to TRBJ2-1; 13 bases line up with TRBD2. V was pared by 1 base and J by 7 bases, with 10 bases of the junction left unmatched. Germline V gene lookup returns CDR1 LNHNV and CDR2 YYDKDF (reference sequence). The CDR3 consists of 18 residues. The CDR3 sequence: CATSRGGALAGGKNEQFF. CDR3 nucleotide sequence: TGTGCCACCAGCAGAGGAGGGGCACTAGCGGGAGGGAAAAATGAGCAGTTCTTC.

The V call is TRBV5-1, the J call TRBJ2-1; possible D gene TRBD2, 6 bases. The germline V and J ends were trimmed by 4 bases and 6 bases, with 17 bases remaining between them. This CDR3 region has 15 residues. Germline lookup yields CDR1 SGHRS and CDR2 YFSETQ. CDR3 amino acids: CASSLGLARTNEQFF. CDR3 bases: TGCGCCAGCAGCCTGGGACTCGCGAGGACCAATGAGCAGTTCTTC.

V usage is TRBV6-6 and J usage is TRBJ2-3; D might be TRBD2 (6 bases). The CDR3 is 14 amino acids. The germline V gene encodes CDR1 MNHNY and CDR2 SVGAGI (reference sequence). V shed 8 bases and J shed 1 base, with 13 bases lying between them. In DNA form, the CDR3 reads TGTGCCAGCTTCACCGGGAGTGGCACAGATACGCAGTATTTT. It translates to CASFTGSGTDTQYF.

V is TRBV7-9 and J is TRBJ2-3, with 9 bases that match TRBD1. V was clipped by 2 bases and J by 0 bases; unmatched bases: 6. CDR3 length equals 17 residues. Looked up from germline, CDR1 is SEHNR and CDR2 is FQNEAQ (reference sequence). CDR3 DNA sequence: TGTGCCAGCAGCTTACGGGGACAGGGCCTAAGCACAGATACGCAGTATTTT. It encodes CASSLRGQGLSTDTQYF. Full variable domain (remainder filled in from reference TRBV7-9 and TRBJ2-3): DTGVSQNPRHKITKRGQNVTFRCDPISEHNRLYWYRQTLGQGPEFLTYFQNEAQLEKSRLLSDRFSAERPKGSFSTLEIQRTEQGDSAMYLCASSLRGQGLSTDTQYFGPGTRLTVL.

The chain recombines TRBV5-1 with TRBJ2-1; 14 bases are shared with TRBD2. V was clipped by 2 bases and J by 8 bases; unmatched bases: 15. This CDR3 contains 19 residues. Germline V CDR1 and CDR2: SGHRS, YFSETQ. In DNA form, the CDR3 reads TGCGCCAGCAGCTTATCAATTTTGGGACTAGCGGGAGAGGTCGATGAGCAGTTCTTC. Residues: CASSLSILGLAGEVDEQFF.

The chain couples TRBV28 to TRBJ2-3, with D maybe TRBD2 (7 bases). Germline lookup yields CDR1 MDHEN and CDR2 SYDVKM. CDR3 length: 16 amino acids. V shed 2 bases and J shed 1 base, with 13 bases lying between them. The CDR3 loop is CASSLIGRGGTDTQYF. DNA for the CDR3: TGTGCCAGCAGTTTAATTGGGAGGGGGGGCACAGATACGCAGTATTTT.

This clone was detected a few times. The rearrangement joins TRBV12-3 or TRBV12-4 to TRBJ1-2, with D uncertain. Trimming took 8 bases from V and 5 from J, leaving 15 bases between them. This CDR3 is 13 amino acids long. CDR3 bases: TGTGCCAGCTCGGTCCCTCAGCGATATGGCTACACCTTC. Its translation: CASSVPQRYGYTF.

The rearrangement uses TRBV11-3 and TRBJ2-1, with 8 bases matching TRBD2. After removal of 3 bases from V and 5 bases from J, the junction contained 0 bases not matched to a gene. Germline V gene lookup returns CDR1 SGHNT and CDR2 YENEEA. The CDR3 is made up of 13 amino acids. The CDR3 protein is CASSFSGNNEQFF. The DNA of the CDR3 is TGTGCCAGCAGCTTTAGCGGGAACAATGAGCAGTTCTTC.

The chain has TRBV5-1 and TRBJ2-2; TRBD2 aligns across 8 bases. V lost 1 base and J lost 0; bases outside the gene matches: 11. From germline, CDR1 is SGHRS and CDR2 YFSETQ. This CDR3 has 19 residues. The CDR3 is CASSLSLAVTFANTGELFF. As DNA, the CDR3 is TGCGCCAGCAGCTTGTCACTAGCGGTGACGTTCGCGAACACCGGGGAGCTGTTTTTT.

The chain combines TRBV7-3 with TRBJ2-1; 8 positions match TRBD2. V was pared by 4 bases and J by 2 bases, with 10 bases of the junction left unmatched. The CDR3 has 17 amino acids. From germline, CDR1 is SGHTA and CDR2 FQGTGA. This CDR3 reads CASSSSDTGGPYNEQFF. The CDR3, as DNA: TGTGCCAGCAGCTCCTCAGACACGGGGGGGCCCTACAATGAGCAGTTCTTC.

The chain combines TRBV5-8 with TRBJ1-5, with TRBD1 identical over 11 bases. V shed 4 bases and J 10 bases; nucleotides not matched to a gene: 10. There are 15 residues in the CDR3. The V gene's germline CDR1 is SGHTS and CDR2 YDEGEE. The CDR3 bases are TGTGCCAGCAGCCTGGCGAGGACAGGGGGCCTACCCCAGCATTTT. Its protein is CASSLARTGGLPQHF.